The clone carrying this T cell receptor (beta chain) was detected a few times. MiXCR was run by TCRdb on the RACE reads, yielding one entry per CDR3 protein. This sample has 380,000 or so distinct CDR3 sequences, with 4.5% to 7% found just once. This sample stems from a study of human T cells and chemical hapten exposure. The time point is: pre-sensitization, week 0. The treatment here: therapeutic diphenylcyclopropenone sensitization with weekly scalp DPC. The CDR3 spans 16 residues. From germline, CDR1 is SGHTA and CDR2 FQGNSA. V was pared by 3 bases and J by 2 bases, with 14 bases between. The sequence came from a woman aged 18-30 years with alopecia areata. Some clones in this sample may be carry-over from other donors' samples. The sequences come from whole blood, collected in connection with sensitization to the hapten diphenylcyclopropenone (DPC). The chain combines TRBV7-2 with TRBJ1-3; TRBD1 is a possible D gene (5 bases). The chain's CDR3 is CASSFTEAGAGNTIYF. The DNA for the CDR3 is TGTGCCAGCAGCTTCACCGAGGCGGGGGCTGGAAACACCATATATTTT.